Shown below are 10 T cell receptor beta chains from a single sample sequenced in a study of blood T cell repertoires in COVID-19. Profiling relied on immunoSEQ multiplex PCR, and the TCRdb table lists in-frame clones only, not all of them. Of tens of thousands of clones in the sample, more than 70% were seen once. Input material: peripheral blood. The receptors stem from a man of 80 years or more with acute or convalescent COVID-19.

This sequence joins TRBV25-1 and TRBJ2-7; D is possibly TRBD2 (6 bases). V gave up 4 bases and J gave up 5 bases, with 9 bases separating them. The V gene's germline CDR1 is MGHDK and CDR2 SYGVNS. The CDR3 runs 12 residues. CDR3 sequence: CASSAPSDEQYF. The CDR3 coding sequence is TGTGCCAGCAGTGCCCCTAGCGACGAGCAGTACTTC.

This sequence joins TRBV19 and TRBJ1-1, with 9 positions matching TRBD1. The CDR3 totals 16 residues. V gave up 5 bases and J gave up 4 bases; unmatched junction bases: 11. Germline lookup yields CDR1 LNHDA and CDR2 SQIVND (reference sequence). For the CDR3, the DNA is TGTGCCAGTAGTCGTTCGGGACAGGGTAGGTCCACTGAAGCTTTCTTT. Its protein product is CASSRSGQGRSTEAFF.

J is TRBJ2-5 and V is TRBV11-2, with TRBD2 identical over 7 bases. V shed 5 bases, J shed 1 base, and the junction held 13 bases outside the gene matches. CDR3 size: 17 residues. Germline V gene sequence: CDR1 SGHAT, CDR2 FQNNGV. The CDR3 loop is CASSPGKGLGSQETQYF. In DNA, the CDR3 is TGTGCCAGCAGCCCCGGTAAAGGACTAGGGTCCCAAGAGACCCAGTACTTC.

This clone was seen just once. The chain employs TRBV5-4 and TRBJ2-1; 8 bases agree with TRBD2. J gave up 8 bases and V 0 bases, and 7 bases lay outside the gene matches. The CDR3 runs to 15 residues. Looked up from germline, CDR1 is SGHNT and CDR2 is YYREEE (reference sequence). In nucleotides, the CDR3 is TGTGCCAGCAGCTTGGGACGGGGGGGCCTAGATGAGCAGTTCTTC. Translating gives CASSLGRGGLDEQFF.

The CDR3 bases are TGTGCCAGCAGTGAACGCGGACTAGTACGGATCGAGCAGTACTTC. It codes for CASSERGLVRIEQYF. V is TRBV25-1 and J is TRBJ2-7; 7 bases align to TRBD2. In germline, CDR1 is MGHDK, CDR2 SYGVNS. J was trimmed by 6 bases and V by 2 bases; bases with no gene match: 10. The CDR3 spans 15 residues.

J is TRBJ2-3 and V is TRBV7-3; 9 nucleotides line up with TRBD1. In germline, CDR1 is SGHTA, CDR2 FQGTGA. This CDR3 comprises 14 residues. Trimming cost V 5 bases and J 5 bases; bases outside gene matches: 5. The CDR3 sequence is CASSRDRGVDTQYF. The DNA of the CDR3 is TGTGCCAGCAGCCGAGACAGGGGGGTAGATACGCAGTATTTT.

The rearrangement joins TRBV12-1 to TRBJ2-7; TRBD2, the D gene given by the table, was not confirmed from the DNA. TRBV12-1 is a pseudogene. The CDR3 is 16 residues long. CDR3 nucleotide sequence: TGTGCCAGCAGCGAGGGACTAGCGGGAGGGATCTACGAGCAGTACTTC. Its translation: CASSEGLAGGIYEQYF.

The chain employs TRBV19 and TRBJ1-5; tentatively, D is TRBD1 (5 bases). Germline assignment: CDR1 LNHDA and CDR2 SQIVND (reference sequence). The germline V and J ends were trimmed by 5 bases and 6 bases, with 14 bases remaining between them. The CDR3 extends over 14 amino acids. The CDR3 protein is CASSGTGGSQPQHF. DNA for the CDR3: TGTGCCAGTAGTGGGACGGGGGGAAGTCAGCCCCAGCATTTT.

This sequence joins TRBV13 and TRBJ2-7; 8 nucleotides agree with TRBD2. The germline V gene encodes CDR1 PRHDT and CDR2 FYEKMQ (reference sequence). The CDR3 extends over 15 amino acids. Germline trimming cut 4 bases from V and 1 base from J; bases unmatched to any gene: 6. CDR3 amino acids: CASSSVPGGSYEQYF. The CDR3 region has the DNA TGTGCCAGCAGCTCCGTGCCGGGGGGGTCCTACGAGCAGTACTTC.

For this clone: Other DNA sequences in this sample translate to the same CDR3. The genes are TRBV6-2 or TRBV6-3 and TRBJ2-7; no reliable D call. Trimming removed 2 bases from V and 4 bases from J, with 3 bases in between. Germline CDR1 and CDR2: MNHEY and SVGEGT. This CDR3 is built from 11 residues. In DNA, the CDR3 is TGTGCCAGCAGTTACCGGTACGAGCAGTACTTC. It translates to CASSYRYEQYF.